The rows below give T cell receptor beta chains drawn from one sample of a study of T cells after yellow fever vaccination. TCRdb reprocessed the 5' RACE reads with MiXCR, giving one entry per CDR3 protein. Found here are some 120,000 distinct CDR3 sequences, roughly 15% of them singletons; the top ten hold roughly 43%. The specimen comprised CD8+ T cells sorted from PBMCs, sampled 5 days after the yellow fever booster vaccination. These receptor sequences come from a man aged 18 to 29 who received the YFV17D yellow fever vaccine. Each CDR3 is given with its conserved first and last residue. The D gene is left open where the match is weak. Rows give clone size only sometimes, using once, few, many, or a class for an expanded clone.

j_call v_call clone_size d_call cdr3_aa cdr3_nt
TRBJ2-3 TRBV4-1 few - CASSQVQRGTDTQYF TGCGCCAGCAGCCAAGTGCAGCGGGGCACAGATACGCAGTATTTT
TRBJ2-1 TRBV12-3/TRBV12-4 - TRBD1 CASSSAGQGGNEQFF TGTGCCAGCAGTTCCGCTGGACAGGGTGGGAATGAGCAGTTCTTC
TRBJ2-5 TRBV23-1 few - CASSQSEETQYF TGCGCCAGCAGTCAATCTGAGGAGACCCAGTACTTC
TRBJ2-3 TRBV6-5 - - CASSDSLGVADTQYF TGTGCCAGCAGTGACTCACTAGGGGTAGCAGATACGCAGTATTTT
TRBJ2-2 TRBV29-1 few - CSAEVADQNTGELFF TGCAGCGCCGAGGTGGCGGATCAAAACACCGGGGAGCTGTTTTTT
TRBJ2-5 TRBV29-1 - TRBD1 CSVEGTGQETQYF TGCAGCGTTGAAGGGACAGGGCAAGAGACCCAGTACTTC
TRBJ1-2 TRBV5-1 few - CASSADSGRGGYTF TGCGCCAGCAGCGCCGATTCGGGCAGGGGCGGCTACACCTTC
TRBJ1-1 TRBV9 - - CASSVGQGRTEAFF TGTGCCAGCAGCGTCGGGCAGGGGAGGACTGAAGCTTTCTTT
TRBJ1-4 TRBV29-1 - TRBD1 CSAVQGVEKLFF TGCAGCGCAGTACAGGGGGTTGAAAAACTGTTTTTT
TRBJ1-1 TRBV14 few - CASSQDIWQTEAFF TGTGCCAGCAGCCAAGATATATGGCAAACTGAAGCTTTCTTT
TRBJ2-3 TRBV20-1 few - CSASPVRGGTDTQYF TGCAGTGCTAGCCCCGTGAGGGGGGGCACAGATACGCAGTATTTT
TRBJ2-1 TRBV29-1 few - CSVEGLGNEQFF TGCAGCGTTGAAGGTCTGGGGAATGAGCAGTTCTTC
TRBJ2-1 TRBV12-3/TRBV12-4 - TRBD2 CASSFGRANEQFF TGTGCCAGCAGTTTCGGGAGGGCCAATGAGCAGTTCTTC
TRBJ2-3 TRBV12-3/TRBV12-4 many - CASSSPWGPDTQYF TGTGCCAGCAGTTCCCCCTGGGGGCCAGATACGCAGTATTTT
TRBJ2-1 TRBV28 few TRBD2 CASRVVAGRSNEQFF TGTGCCAGCAGGGTGGTAGCGGGGAGGTCAAATGAGCAGTTCTTC
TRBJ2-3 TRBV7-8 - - CASSPPNSDTQYF TGTGCCAGCAGCCCCCCGAATTCAGATACGCAGTATTTT